This TCR beta chain was obtained from a study of blood T cell repertoires in COVID-19. The wider study: Specimens from acute and convalescent COVID-19 originated in the United States, Italy and Spain. In each case, the material was cDNA or gDNA derived from T cells, B-cell-depleted T cells, or PBMCs.

Concerning this clone itself: Other nucleotide sequences from this sample produce the same CDR3.

Germline V gene lookup returns CDR1 SNHLY and CDR2 FYNNEI. The CDR3 contains 12 residues. V lost 6 bases to trimming and J lost 3 bases; unmatched junction nucleotides: 0. Authors' processing steps: Reference gene primer amplification gave estimated nucleated cell counts. Assay used: immunoSEQ multiplex PCR; TCRdb lists only in-frame clones, some missing. Clone size and V and J calls were adopted from that table, with D and trimming inferred from the DNA. The repertoire holds approximately 80,000 clones, 81% seen once, with about 45% in the top ten. V usage is TRBV2 and J usage is TRBJ2-7; 9 bases are shared with TRBD1. What was sequenced was peripheral blood. The receptor was derived from a man older than 75 with acute or convalescent COVID-19. DNA for the CDR3: TGTGCCAGCAGGGACAGGGGCTACGAGCAGTACTTC. Residues: CASRDRGYEQYF.